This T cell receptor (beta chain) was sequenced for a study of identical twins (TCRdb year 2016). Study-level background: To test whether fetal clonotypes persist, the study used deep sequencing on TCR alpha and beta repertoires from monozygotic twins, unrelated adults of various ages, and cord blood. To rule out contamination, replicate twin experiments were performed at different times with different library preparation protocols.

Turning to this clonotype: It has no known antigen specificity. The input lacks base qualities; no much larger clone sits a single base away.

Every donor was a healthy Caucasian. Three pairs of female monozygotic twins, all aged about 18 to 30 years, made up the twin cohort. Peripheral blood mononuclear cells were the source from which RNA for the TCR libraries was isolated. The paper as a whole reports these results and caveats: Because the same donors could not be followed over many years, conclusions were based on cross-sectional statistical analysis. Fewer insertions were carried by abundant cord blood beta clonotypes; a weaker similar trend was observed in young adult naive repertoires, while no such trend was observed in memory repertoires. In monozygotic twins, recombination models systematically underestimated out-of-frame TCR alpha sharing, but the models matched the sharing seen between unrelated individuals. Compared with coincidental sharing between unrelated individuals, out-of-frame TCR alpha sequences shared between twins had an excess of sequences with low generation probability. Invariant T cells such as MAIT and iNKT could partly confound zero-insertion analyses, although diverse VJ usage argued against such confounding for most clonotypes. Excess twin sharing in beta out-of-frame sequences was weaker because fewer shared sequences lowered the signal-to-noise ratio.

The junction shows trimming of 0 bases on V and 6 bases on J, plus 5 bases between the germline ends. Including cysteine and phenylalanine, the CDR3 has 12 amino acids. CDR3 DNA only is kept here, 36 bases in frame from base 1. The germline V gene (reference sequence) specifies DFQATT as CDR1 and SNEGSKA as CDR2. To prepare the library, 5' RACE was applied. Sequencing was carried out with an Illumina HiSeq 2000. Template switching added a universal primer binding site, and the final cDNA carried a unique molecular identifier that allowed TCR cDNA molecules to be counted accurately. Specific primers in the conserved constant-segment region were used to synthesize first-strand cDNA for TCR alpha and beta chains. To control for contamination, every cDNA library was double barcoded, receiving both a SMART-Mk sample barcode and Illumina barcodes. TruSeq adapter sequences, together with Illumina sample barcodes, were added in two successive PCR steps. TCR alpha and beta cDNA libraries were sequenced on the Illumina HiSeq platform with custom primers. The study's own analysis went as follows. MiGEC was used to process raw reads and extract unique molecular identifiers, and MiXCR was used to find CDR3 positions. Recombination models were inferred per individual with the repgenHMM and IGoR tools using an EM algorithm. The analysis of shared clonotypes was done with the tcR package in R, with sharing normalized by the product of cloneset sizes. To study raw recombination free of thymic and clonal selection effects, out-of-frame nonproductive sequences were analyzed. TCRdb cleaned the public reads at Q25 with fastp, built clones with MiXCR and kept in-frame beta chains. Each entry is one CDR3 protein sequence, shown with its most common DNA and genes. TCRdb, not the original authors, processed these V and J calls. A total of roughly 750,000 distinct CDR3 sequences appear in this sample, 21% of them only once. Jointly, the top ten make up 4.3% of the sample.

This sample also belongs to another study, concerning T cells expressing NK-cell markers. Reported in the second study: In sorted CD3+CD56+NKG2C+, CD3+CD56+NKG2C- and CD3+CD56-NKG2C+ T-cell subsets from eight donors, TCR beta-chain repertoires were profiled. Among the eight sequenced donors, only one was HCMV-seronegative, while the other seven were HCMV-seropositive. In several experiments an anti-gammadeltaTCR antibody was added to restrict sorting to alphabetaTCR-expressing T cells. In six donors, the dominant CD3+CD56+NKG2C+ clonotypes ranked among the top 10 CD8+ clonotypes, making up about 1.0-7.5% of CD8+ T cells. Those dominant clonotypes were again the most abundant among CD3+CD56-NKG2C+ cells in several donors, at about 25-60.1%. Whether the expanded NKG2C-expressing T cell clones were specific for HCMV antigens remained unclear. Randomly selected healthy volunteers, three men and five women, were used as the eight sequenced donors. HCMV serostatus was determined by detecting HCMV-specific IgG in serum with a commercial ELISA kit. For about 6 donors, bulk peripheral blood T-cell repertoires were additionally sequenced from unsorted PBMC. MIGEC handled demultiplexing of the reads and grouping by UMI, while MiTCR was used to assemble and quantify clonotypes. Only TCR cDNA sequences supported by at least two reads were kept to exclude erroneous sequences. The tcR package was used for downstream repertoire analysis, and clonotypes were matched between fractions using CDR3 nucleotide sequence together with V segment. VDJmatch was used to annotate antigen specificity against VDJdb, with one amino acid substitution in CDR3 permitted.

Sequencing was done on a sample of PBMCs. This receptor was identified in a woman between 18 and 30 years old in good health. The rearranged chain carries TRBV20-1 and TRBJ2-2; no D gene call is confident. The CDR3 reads CSAREVAGELFF. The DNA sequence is TGCAGTGCTAGAGAGGTCGCCGGGGAGCTGTTTTTT.